This T cell receptor beta chain was retrieved from a study of blood T cell repertoires in COVID-19. Libraries were prepared by immunoSEQ multiplex PCR; TCRdb keeps only in-frame clonotypes and omits some of them. The profile shows hundreds of thousands of clones, 70% to 90% of them singletons. Participant ages covered roughly 18 to 89 years across some 25 US areas. After removal of 0 bases from V and 4 bases from J, the junction contained 11 bases not matched to a gene. Germline CDR1 and CDR2: SNHLY and FYNNEI. The CDR3 is made up of 18 amino acids. V is TRBV2 and J is TRBJ2-7, with 11 bases matching TRBD2. The TCR comes from a woman between 35 and 50 years old with acute COVID-19. The sample comprised PBMCs or T cells enriched from blood (not recorded which). CDR3 sequence reads: CASSEAETSGEGNYEQYF. Here the CDR3 DNA reads TGTGCCAGCAGTGAAGCGGAGACTAGCGGGGAGGGGAATTACGAGCAGTACTTC.